Listed below are T cell receptor beta chains from one sample, sequenced in a study of shared clonotypes between healthy human individuals. Method: immunoSEQ multiplex PCR; TCRdb's copy keeps in-frame clones and lacks some. The sample contains about 2.1 million clones, just over 90% of which appear only once. Sequences were obtained from naive CD8+ T cells from PBMCs. The receptor source for this set is a man aged 18 to 30 in good health. Some clones in this sample may be carry-over from other donors' samples. CDR3s include the opening cysteine and the closing phenylalanine or tryptophan.

J gene,V gene,CDR3 protein
TRBJ2-2,TRBV11-3,CASRQRGADSAGELFF
TRBJ2-4,TRBV27,CASSSPDRRTYF
TRBJ2-1,TRBV7-2,CASSSLAGGSGEQFF
TRBJ2-1,TRBV6-5,CATQGLARNEQFF
TRBJ1-6,TRBV6-5,CASSPTGQGPPLHF
TRBJ1-5,TRBV6-5,CASSWSKDQPQHF
TRBJ2-1,TRBV11-3,CASSPGIGGPNEQFF
TRBJ2-1,TRBV7-9,CASSSKLAGYNEQFF
TRBJ2-5,TRBV14,CASSQVQGAETQYF
TRBJ2-1,TRBV7-9,CASSLALAGGPRNEQFF
TRBJ1-5,TRBV19,CASSIRDHNQPQHF
TRBJ2-7,TRBV29-1,CSVLGGETYEQYF
TRBJ2-2,TRBV27,CASRPVGNTGELFF
TRBJ1-1,TRBV6-1,CASRGRQYTEAFF
TRBJ2-1,TRBV6-5,CASSYYEDSYNEQFF
TRBJ1-5,TRBV7-8,CASSLGGARPQHF
TRBJ2-2,TRBV19,CASNPGPTPGELFF
TRBJ2-3,TRBV27,CASSFGLAGVGLTDTQYF
TRBJ2-1,TRBV4-3,CASSQGGPVNEQFF
TRBJ2-1,TRBV7-3,CASSFGTSPNNEQFF
TRBJ2-4,TRBV28,CASSLPRDRGDKNIQYF
TRBJ1-1,TRBV9,CASSPQSRGGGNEAFF
TRBJ2-1,TRBV14,CASMAPRESSYNEQFF
TRBJ1-2,TRBV27,CASSTTPGGVGYTF
TRBJ2-3,TRBV6-6,CASSYSMGASDTQYF
TRBJ1-5,TRBV27,CASARGQLQPQHF
TRBJ2-7,TRBV28,CASSLFDRVYEQYF
TRBJ1-5,TRBV28,CASSLRIYSNQPQHF
TRBJ2-1,TRBV27,CASSLGRNEQFF
TRBJ2-7,TRBV6-6,CASSWDRRYEQYF
TRBJ2-2,TRBV5-4,CASSLKRGGELFF
TRBJ2-2,TRBV27,CASSPHRGDLNTGELFF
TRBJ1-2,TRBV6-6,CASSQPGTLANYGYTF
-,TRBV10-3,CAISSGIEQYF
TRBJ2-7,TRBV27,CASRLAGVSHEQYF
TRBJ2-2,TRBV2,CASSDKGVATGELFF
TRBJ2-7,TRBV27,CASSLTSGFSYEQYF
TRBJ2-7,TRBV6-7,CASVAIYEQYF
TRBJ2-2,TRBV11-2,CASSAFVGGTGELFF
TRBJ2-3,TRBV7-9,CASSLPPTQYF
TRBJ2-3,TRBV29-1,CSVDRGSLSTDTQYF
TRBJ1-5,TRBV2,CASSRRSPQPQHF
TRBJ2-1,TRBV30,CAWHPVADNEQFF
TRBJ2-7,TRBV19,CASSITGSSYEQYF
TRBJ1-4,TRBV11-1,CASSFAEEKLFF
TRBJ2-1,TRBV7-9,CASSFAVVPGQFF
TRBJ2-1,TRBV7-9,CASSLAGTSGRPLYNEQFF
TRBJ1-3,TRBV5-1,CASSLGPHRTDNTYSGNTIYF
TRBJ1-1,TRBV23-1,CASSQSRLTNTEAFF
TRBJ1-1,TRBV28,CASRSESEAFF
TRBJ1-2,TRBV30,CAWSVPPVVTAQHLFNYGYTF
TRBJ1-1,TRBV7-8,CASSLVLEGMNTEAFF
TRBJ2-2,TRBV5-8,CASSPLTGEDTGELFF
TRBJ2-1,TRBV9,CASSGDGASYNEQFF
TRBJ2-7,TRBV27,CASSPRAGSYEQYF
TRBJ2-7,TRBV27,CASSRTGNLYEQYF